Here is one TCR beta chain with its context. Its antigen is not known. V lost 1 base and J lost 9, with 25 bases in between. Germline lookup yields CDR1 SGHAT and CDR2 FQDESV (reference sequence). The CDR3 covers 18 residues. The data stem from a study of early stage breast cancer tumors. Study context: Each sample averaged approximately 9.7-fold read coverage. Study-wide points: Blood repertoires resembled normal breast more than tumor. Bulk DNA sequencing of unsorted cells missed chain pairing and markers.

The data were produced by immunoSEQ multiplex PCR, yet TCRdb's version contains in-frame clones alone and is incomplete. The table includes about 21,000 clones, 75% to 80% detected once. The receptor was isolated from a person aged 55 to 75 with breast cancer. Material for sequencing was blood. This sequence joins TRBV11-1 and TRBJ2-1, with D possibly being TRBD2 (6 bases). In nucleotides, the CDR3 is TGTGCCAGCAGCTTAGAGGGCGGTGCTAGCGCCGGCGGGTCTGAGCAGTTCTTC. Translating gives CASSLEGGASAGGSEQFF.